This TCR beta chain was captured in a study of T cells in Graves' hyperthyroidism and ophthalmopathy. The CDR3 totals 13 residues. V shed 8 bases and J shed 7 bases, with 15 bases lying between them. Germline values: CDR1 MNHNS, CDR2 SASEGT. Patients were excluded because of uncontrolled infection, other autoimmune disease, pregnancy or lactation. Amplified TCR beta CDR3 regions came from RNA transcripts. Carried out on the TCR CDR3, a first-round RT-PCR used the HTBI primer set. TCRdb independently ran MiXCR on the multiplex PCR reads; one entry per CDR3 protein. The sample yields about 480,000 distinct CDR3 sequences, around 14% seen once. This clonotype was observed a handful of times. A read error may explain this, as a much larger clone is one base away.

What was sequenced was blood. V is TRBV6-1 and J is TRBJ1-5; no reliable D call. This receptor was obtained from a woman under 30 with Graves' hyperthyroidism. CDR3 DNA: TGTGCCAGCGGTGGCGACGGGATACAGCCCCAGCATTTT. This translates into CASGGDGIQPQHF.